These 28 T cell receptor beta chains came from one sample sequenced in a study of blood T cells in healthy people across ages. Through a sample-barcoded 5' primer and a J-beta primer mix, a second PCR was run for about 7 to 12 cycles. MiXCR, run by TCRdb on the 5' RACE reads, gives a single entry per CDR3 protein. The repertoire holds fewer than 1.5 million distinct CDR3 sequences, with around 39% as singletons. Sequencing was done on a sample of blood. Receptors originate from a woman between 18 and 29 years old in good health.

This rearrangement joins TRBV27 to TRBJ2-5; D gene ambiguous. The CDR3 contains 17 residues. With 3 bases removed from V and 3 bases from J, the gap between germline ends came to 20 bases. CDR1 MNHEY and CDR2 SMNVEV come from the germline V gene (reference sequence). CDR3 region: CASSFPDRPLGKETQYF. The CDR3 DNA sequence: TGTGCCAGCAGTTTCCCAGACCGACCTTTGGGGAAAGAGACCCAGTACTTC.

In its sample, this clonotype was seen a few times. The chain links TRBV11-2 to TRBJ2-5; 11 bases map to TRBD2. Per the germline V gene, CDR1 is SGHAT and CDR2 is FQNNGV. The CDR3 length is 20 residues. V shed 1 base and J 11 bases; nucleotides not matched to a gene: 24. CDR3 DNA sequence: TGTGCCAGCAGCTTAGTGGGGATCAGACTAGCGGGGAGCCCTATCACGGTGCAGTACTTC. This encodes CASSLVGIRLAGSPITVQYF.

V and J are TRBV15 and TRBJ2-3, with 8 bases identical to TRBD1. The CDR3 runs 16 residues. V shed 5 bases and J 2 bases; nucleotides not matched to a gene: 9. Germline CDR1 is LNHNV and CDR2 is YYDKDF (reference sequence). This CDR3 is CATSSGTGSLTDTQYF. The CDR3 DNA reads as TGTGCCACCAGCTCGGGGACAGGTTCCCTCACAGATACGCAGTATTTT.

This clonotype appeared a few times. This chain connects TRBV12-3 or TRBV12-4 to TRBJ2-1; perhaps D is TRBD1 or TRBD2 (6 bases each). The CDR3 runs 18 residues. V was shortened by 2 bases and J by 0 bases, with 17 bases between the two germline ends. The CDR3 region has the DNA TGTGCCAGCAGTTTATATCTGGTAGGGGGGAGCTCCTACAATGAGCAGTTCTTC. Its translation: CASSLYLVGGSSYNEQFF.

In its sample, this clonotype was seen a few times. This chain links TRBV20-1 with TRBJ2-7; D might be TRBD2 (6 bases). The V end lost 6 bases, the J end lost 2 bases, and 14 bases lay between the germline ends. This CDR3 has 13 residues. CDR1 and CDR2 from the germline V gene are DFQATT and SNEGSKA (reference sequence). CDR3 in amino acids: CSAHWGEAYEQYF. CDR3 DNA: TGCAGTGCCCATTGGGGGGAGGCCTACGAGCAGTACTTC.

The chain joins TRBV28 to TRBJ2-1; D not resolved. Germline V lookup: CDR1 MDHEN, CDR2 SYDVKM. This CDR3 spans 13 amino acids. V was cut by 1 base and J by 10 bases, with 11 bases left in between. The DNA of the CDR3 is TGTGCCAGCAGTTTATCGAGTGGGTGGGAGCAGTTCTTC. Protein: CASSLSSGWEQFF. Full variable domain (rest looked up from reference TRBV28 and TRBJ2-1): DVKVTQSSRYLVKRTGEKVFLECVQDMDHENMFWYRQDPGLGLRLIYFSYDVKMKEKGDIPEGYSVSREKKERFSLILESASTNQTSMYLCASSLSSGWEQFFGPGTRLTVL.

This chain connects TRBV5-1 to TRBJ2-3; D is undetermined. The CDR3 runs 15 residues. The V gene's germline CDR1 is SGHRS and CDR2 YFSETQ. Deletions cut 0 bases from V and 1 base from J, with 9 bases between. The CDR3 bases are TGCGCCAGCAGCTTGGGCCGGTCGGGCACAGATACGCAGTATTTT. Translating it yields CASSLGRSGTDTQYF.

The chain joins TRBV7-9 to TRBJ2-3, with 8 bases identical to TRBD1. This CDR3 contains 15 residues. Per germline, CDR1 SEHNR and CDR2 FQNEAQ (reference sequence). The trim removed 2 bases at V and 4 bases at J, leaving 5 bases unmatched. This CDR3 is CASSLRRGPADTQYF. The CDR3 bases are TGTGCCAGCAGCTTACGCAGGGGGCCCGCAGATACGCAGTATTTT.

This clonotype was seen repeatedly, ten times or more. J is TRBJ2-7 and V is TRBV10-3; D is perhaps TRBD1 or TRBD2 (5 bases each). Germline V lookup: CDR1 ENHRY, CDR2 SYGVKD. CDR3 length: 14 residues. V shed 3 bases and J shed 7 bases, with 16 bases lying between them. In DNA form, the CDR3 reads TGTGCCATCAGTGACTCCGGGATAAAGGGGGAGCAGTACTTC. It encodes CAISDSGIKGEQYF.

This sequence joins TRBV7-2 and TRBJ2-7, with 10 bases aligning to TRBD2. This CDR3 has 15 amino acids. Germline V CDR1 and CDR2: SGHTA, FQGNSA. Unmatched junction bases numbered 6, after V lost 2 bases and J lost 5 bases. The CDR3 nucleotides are TGTGCCAGCAGCTTAATGGGACTAGCGCTCGACGAGCAGTACTTC. It is translated as CASSLMGLALDEQYF.

This chain connects TRBV20-1 to TRBJ1-5; a weak D match, TRBD1 (5 bases). CDR1 is DFQATT and CDR2 is SNEGSKA in the germline V gene (reference sequence). The V end was cut by 5 bases, the J end by 5 bases, with 19 bases between. This CDR3 region has 15 residues. DNA for the CDR3: TGCAGTGCTGAAAGGGACCTTTTGCCTGATCAGCCCCAGCATTTT. Its translation is CSAERDLLPDQPQHF.

The genes are TRBV10-3 and TRBJ2-1, with D unresolved. Trimming took 0 bases from V and 13 from J, leaving 16 bases between them. The CDR3 sequence is 14 residues long. Germline lookup yields CDR1 ENHRY and CDR2 SYGVKD. For the CDR3, the DNA is TGTGCCATCAGTGAGTCGGTTGAACTGAAGACCCAGTTCTTC. Translated, it gives CAISESVELKTQFF.

This rearrangement joins TRBV3-1 to TRBJ1-5; perhaps TRBD1 as D (5 bases). Trimming removed 0 bases at V and 6 bases at J, with 15 bases between. The V gene's germline CDR1 is LGHDT and CDR2 YNNKEL (reference sequence). This CDR3 is 16 amino acids long. CDR3 sequence: CASSQEGAGKGQPQHF. The CDR3 nucleotides are TGTGCCAGCAGCCAAGAAGGGGCAGGGAAAGGTCAGCCCCAGCATTTT.

The V gene is TRBV7-9, the J gene TRBJ1-2; the D gene is possibly TRBD1 (6 bases). CDR1 and CDR2 from the germline V gene are SEHNR and FQNEAQ (reference sequence). Trimming removed 1 base from V and 3 bases from J, with 12 bases in between. The CDR3 is made up of 15 amino acids. The CDR3 sequence is CASSLDGGYDYGYTF. The DNA for the CDR3 is TGTGCCAGCAGCTTAGATGGGGGCTACGACTATGGCTACACCTTC.

This clonotype was seen a few times. The rearrangement uses TRBV3-1 and TRBJ1-5, with D perhaps TRBD1 (5 bases). Trimming removed 1 base from V and 7 bases from J, with 14 bases in between. Germline-derived CDR1 and CDR2 are LGHDT and YNNKEL (reference sequence). CDR3 size: 15 residues. The CDR3 loop reads CASSQVAGVGQPQHF. CDR3 DNA sequence: TGTGCCAGCAGCCAAGTGGCGGGGGTTGGACAGCCCCAGCATTTT. Looking up the rest from reference TRBV3-1 and TRBJ1-5 gives the full variable domain: DTAVSQTPKYLVTQMGNDKSIKCEQNLGHDTMYWYKQDSKKFLKIMFSYNNKELIINETVPNRFSPKSPDKAHLNLHINSLELGDSAVYFCASSQVAGVGQPQHFGDGTRLSIL.

The chain is built from TRBV20-1 and TRBJ2-1, with 8 bases aligning to TRBD1. The germline gives CDR1 DFQATT, CDR2 SNEGSKA (reference sequence). The CDR3 runs to 15 residues. Trimming took 5 bases from V and 0 from J; bases not matched to a gene: 6. The CDR3 bases are TGCAGTGCTGCTGGACAGGGAAGCTCCTACAATGAGCAGTTCTTC. Its protein product is CSAAGQGSSYNEQFF.

This clonotype was recorded once. The V gene is TRBV10-3, the J gene TRBJ1-2; the D is unclear. V lost 6 bases, J lost 0 bases, and 17 bases lay in between. The CDR3 sequence is 16 residues long. The V gene's germline CDR1 is ENHRY and CDR2 SYGVKD. In DNA, the CDR3 is TGTGCCATCAGCTCCTTGATGGACCTATCTAACTATGGCTACACCTTC. Translation gives CAISSLMDLSNYGYTF.

The V call is TRBV6-1, the J call TRBJ2-5; possibly TRBD1 or TRBD2 for D (5 bases each). V lost 10 bases, J lost 0 bases, and 12 bases lay in between. The CDR3 totals 13 residues. From germline, CDR1 is MNHNS and CDR2 SASEGT. The CDR3 protein is CATGTGHQETQYF. CDR3 nucleotides: TGTGCCACCGGGACGGGACACCAAGAGACCCAGTACTTC.

V and J are TRBV6-5 and TRBJ2-5; D possibly corresponds to TRBD1 (6 bases). The CDR3 spans 16 residues. V was cut by 5 bases and J by 1 base, with 17 bases left in between. Germline CDR1 MNHEY, CDR2 SVGAGI. CDR3 DNA sequence: TGTGCCAGCAGTCTGCTGGGGGACACCATCCAAGAGACCCAGTACTTC. Encoded protein: CASSLLGDTIQETQYF.

This clonotype was recorded only once. The J gene is TRBJ2-5, the V gene TRBV10-3; 10 nucleotides match TRBD2. Germline V gene data show CDR1 as ENHRY and CDR2 as SYGVKD. The CDR3 is made up of 17 amino acids. V dropped 4 bases and J dropped 5; count of bases not matched to a gene: 13. The CDR3 coding sequence is TGTGCCATCAGTGGACAGCGGGGGGGCAGTCTAGCGGAGACCCAGTACTTC. Protein sequence: CAISGQRGGSLAETQYF.

This clonotype was seen ten or more times. J is TRBJ1-2 and V is TRBV10-3; D perhaps matches TRBD1 (6 bases). The CDR3 runs to 14 residues. V dropped 6 bases and J dropped 1 base, with 12 bases sitting between them. CDR1 ENHRY and CDR2 SYGVKD come from the germline V gene. DNA of the CDR3: TGTGCCATCAGGACAGGAGTTAATAACTATGGCTACACCTTC. It specifies CAIRTGVNNYGYTF.

The CDR3 DNA follows: TGCAGTGCTACCGACAGGGGCCCCCGCTATGAGCAGTACTTC. Translated, it gives CSATDRGPRYEQYF. The V gene is TRBV20-1, the J gene TRBJ2-7, with 8 bases aligning to TRBD1. CDR1 is DFQATT and CDR2 is SNEGSKA in the germline V gene (reference sequence). J lost 7 bases, V lost 4 bases, and 12 bases had no gene match. The CDR3 totals 14 residues.

Worth noting for this clonotype: The junction departs from germline at one end; a sequencing error may be responsible. The V call is TRBV29-1, the J call TRBJ1-2, with D perhaps TRBD1 (5 bases). CDR1 and CDR2 (germline): SQVTM, ANQGSEA. The CDR3 runs 14 residues. This CDR3 reads CSVVEGRKDYSYTF. The CDR3, as DNA: TGCAGCGTTGTCGAGGGGCGCAAGGACTATAGCTACACCTTC. The full variable domain, completed using reference TRBV29-1 and TRBJ1-2, is SAVISQKPSRDICQRGTSLTIQCQVDSQVTMMFWYRQQPGQSLTLIATANQGSEATYESGFVIDKFPISRPNLTFSTLTVSNMSPEDSSIYLCSVVEGRKDYSYTFGSGTRLTVV.

Remarks on this clonotype: A read error may account for a junction end that differs from germline. V is TRBV5-1 and J is TRBJ2-7; perhaps D is TRBD1 or TRBD2 (6 bases each). The J call may be faulty, since TRBJ2-5 better matches the DNA end. The CDR3 covers 16 residues. CDR1 is SGHRS, CDR2 YFSETQ, per germline. CDR3 in DNA: TGCGCCAGCAGCTTGGAGTCCTGGCGGGGACAAGGGACCCAGTACTTC. Translating it yields CASSLESWRGQGTQYF.

This clonotype was counted at least ten times. The chain couples TRBV7-2 to TRBJ2-5; the D gene is possibly TRBD2 (5 bases). Germline CDR1 reads SGHTA; CDR2 reads FQGNSA. This CDR3 is 13 amino acids long. The V end lost 1 base, the J end lost 5 bases, and 8 bases lay between the germline ends. Written as DNA, the CDR3 is TGTGCCAGCAGCTTAGTTAGGGAGGAGACCCAGTACTTC. Its protein product is CASSLVREETQYF.

The chain joins TRBV6-6 to TRBJ2-3; D is perhaps TRBD2 (5 bases). Germline CDR1 and CDR2: MNHNY and SVGAGI (reference sequence). The CDR3 length is 16 residues. Trimming removed 0 bases at V and 0 bases at J, with 10 bases between. The CDR3 DNA reads as TGTGCCAGCAGTTACTCCGAGGGTCCTAGCACAGATACGCAGTATTTT. Protein: CASSYSEGPSTDTQYF.

This chain links TRBV4-1 with TRBJ2-5, with 9 positions matching TRBD2. CDR1 and CDR2 from the germline V gene are MGHRA and YSYEKL. Trimming at V came to 2 bases and at J to 0 bases, leaving 13 bases not matched to a gene. The CDR3 runs to 19 residues. This chain's CDR3 is CASSQRLGLAGVYQETQYF. The CDR3 DNA is TGCGCCAGCAGCCAACGATTGGGGTTAGCGGGGGTTTACCAAGAGACCCAGTACTTC.

This clonotype was seen more than once but under ten times. The chain uses TRBV28 and TRBJ2-7; 7 bases are shared with TRBD1. Germline values: CDR1 MDHEN, CDR2 SYDVKM. This CDR3 has 15 residues. Trimming took 1 base from V and 3 from J; bases not matched to a gene: 6. The CDR3 DNA is TGTGCCAGCAGTTTATTATCGCAGGGGGACTACGAGCAGTACTTC. This gives the protein CASSLLSQGDYEQYF.